This T cell receptor beta chain was profiled in a study of immune heterogeneity within non-small cell lung tumors. A word on this clonotype: Its antigen is undetermined.

The authors used 600 ng of bulk tumor genomic DNA per sample as template. The authors collected several far-apart biopsies from each primary tumor during surgery. Curative surgery was performed on patients who had untreated, newly diagnosed non-small cell lung cancer. The donor pool consisted of newly diagnosed non-small cell lung cancer patients who were having surgery with curative intent. This CDR3 is 14 amino acids long. Unmatched junction bases numbered 5, after V lost 5 bases and J lost 7 bases. Germline CDR1 and CDR2: SGHNT and YENEEA. Multiplex PCR amplified TCR beta CDR3 with 32 V and 13 J primers. One entry per CDR3 protein, called by TCRdb with MiXCR from the multiplex PCR reads. Found here are some 4,000 distinct CDR3 sequences, roughly 20% of them singletons; the top ten hold roughly 12%. Study conclusions and caveats: Each patient's tumor sites shared recurring identical dominant CDR3 beta clonotypes, and individual sites also carried their own high-frequency clones. Some T-cell receptor beta clonotypes occurred at high frequency. These high-frequency clonotypes were largely distinct between individual patients. Local clonality of T cells correlated moderately yet significantly with local tumor mutational burden (R approximately 0.35).

Source material: lung tumor tissue. The receptor was derived from a man in his sixties with non-small cell lung cancer. The rearrangement joins TRBV11-3 to TRBJ2-4, with 10 bases identical to TRBD1. The chain's CDR3 is CASSPGTGVNIQYF. DNA for the CDR3: TGTGCCAGCAGCCCAGGGACAGGGGTTAACATTCAGTACTTC. The full variable domain, completed using reference TRBV11-3 and TRBJ2-4, is EAGVVQSPRYKIIEKKQPVAFWCNPISGHNTLYWYLQNLGQGPELLIRYENEEAVDDSQLPKDRFSAERLKGVDSTLKIQPAELGDSAVYLCASSPGTGVNIQYFGAGTRLSVL.